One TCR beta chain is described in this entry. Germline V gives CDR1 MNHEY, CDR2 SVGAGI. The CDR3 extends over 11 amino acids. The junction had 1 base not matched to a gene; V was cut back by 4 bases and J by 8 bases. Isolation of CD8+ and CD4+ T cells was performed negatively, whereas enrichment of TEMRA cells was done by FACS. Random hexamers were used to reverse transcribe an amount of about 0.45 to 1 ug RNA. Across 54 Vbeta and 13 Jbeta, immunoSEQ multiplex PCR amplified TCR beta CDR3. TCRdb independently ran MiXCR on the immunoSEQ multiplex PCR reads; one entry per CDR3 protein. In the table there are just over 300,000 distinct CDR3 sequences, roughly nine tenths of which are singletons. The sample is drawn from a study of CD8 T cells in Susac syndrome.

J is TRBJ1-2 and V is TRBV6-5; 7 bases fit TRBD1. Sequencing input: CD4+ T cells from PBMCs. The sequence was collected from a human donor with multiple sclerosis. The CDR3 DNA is TGTGCCAGCAGTTCAGGGGGAGGCTACACCTTC. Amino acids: CASSSGGGYTF.